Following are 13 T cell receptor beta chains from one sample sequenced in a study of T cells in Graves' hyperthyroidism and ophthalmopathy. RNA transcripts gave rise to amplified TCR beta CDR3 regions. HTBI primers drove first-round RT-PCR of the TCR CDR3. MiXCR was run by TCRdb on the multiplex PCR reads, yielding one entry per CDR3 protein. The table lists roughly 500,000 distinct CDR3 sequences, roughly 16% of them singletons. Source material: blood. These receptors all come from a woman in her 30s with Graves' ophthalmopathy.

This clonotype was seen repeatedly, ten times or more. CDR3 DNA: TGCAGTGCTAGAGAAGCGGATACGGGCAATCAGCCCCAGCATTTT. Translated: CSAREADTGNQPQHF. The chain has TRBV20-1 and TRBJ1-5; D uncertain. The V and J ends lost 0 bases and 2 bases respectively, with 11 bases between them. In germline, CDR1 is DFQATT, CDR2 SNEGSKA (reference sequence). The CDR3 extends over 15 amino acids.

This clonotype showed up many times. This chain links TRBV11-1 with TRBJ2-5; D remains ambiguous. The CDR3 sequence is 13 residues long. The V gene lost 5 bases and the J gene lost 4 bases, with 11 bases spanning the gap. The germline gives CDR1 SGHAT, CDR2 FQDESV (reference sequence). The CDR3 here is CASSPNIRETQYF. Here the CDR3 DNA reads TGTGCCAGCAGCCCCAACATCCGAGAGACCCAGTACTTC. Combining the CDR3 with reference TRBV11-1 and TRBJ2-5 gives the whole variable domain EAEVAQSPRYKITEKSQAVAFWCDPISGHATLYWYRQILGQGPELLVQFQDESVVDDSQLPKDRFSAERLKGVDSTLKIQPAELGDSAMYLCASSPNIRETQYFGPGTRLLVL.

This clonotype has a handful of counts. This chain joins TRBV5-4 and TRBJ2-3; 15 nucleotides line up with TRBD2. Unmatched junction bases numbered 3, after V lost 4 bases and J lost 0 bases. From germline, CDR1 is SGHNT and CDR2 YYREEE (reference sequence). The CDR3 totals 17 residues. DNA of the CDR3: TGTGCCAGCAGCGGGACTAGCGGGAGGACTAGCACAGATACGCAGTATTTT. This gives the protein CASSGTSGRTSTDTQYF.

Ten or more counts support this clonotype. The CDR3 spells CASSYTSGRAGETQYF. As DNA, the CDR3 is TGTGCCAGCAGCTACACTAGCGGGAGGGCCGGGGAGACCCAGTACTTC. The J gene is TRBJ2-5, the V gene TRBV7-2; TRBD2 matches 13 bases. Germline V gene data show CDR1 as SGHTA and CDR2 as FQGNSA. The trim removed 4 bases at V and 5 bases at J, leaving 7 bases unmatched. The CDR3 has 16 residues.

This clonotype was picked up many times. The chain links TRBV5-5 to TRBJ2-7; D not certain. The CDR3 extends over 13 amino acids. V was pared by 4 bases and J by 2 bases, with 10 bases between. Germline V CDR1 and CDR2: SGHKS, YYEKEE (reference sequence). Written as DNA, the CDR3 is TGTGCCAGCAGCCCGATCAACACCTACGAGCAGTACTTC. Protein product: CASSPINTYEQYF.

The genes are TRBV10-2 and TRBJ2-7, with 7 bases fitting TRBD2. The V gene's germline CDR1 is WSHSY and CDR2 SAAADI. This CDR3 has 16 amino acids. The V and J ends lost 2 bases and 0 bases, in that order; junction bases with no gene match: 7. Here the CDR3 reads CASSEVAGPGSYEQYF. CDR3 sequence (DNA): TGCGCCAGCAGTGAGGTAGCGGGCCCCGGCTCCTACGAGCAGTACTTC.

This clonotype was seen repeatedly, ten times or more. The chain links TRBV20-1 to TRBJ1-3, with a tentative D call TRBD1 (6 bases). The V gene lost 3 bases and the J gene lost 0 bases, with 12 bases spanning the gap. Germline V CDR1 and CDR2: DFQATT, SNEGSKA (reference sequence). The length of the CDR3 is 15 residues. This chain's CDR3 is CSASGGTYSGNTIYF. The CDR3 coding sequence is TGCAGTGCTAGCGGGGGCACCTACTCTGGAAACACCATATATTTT.

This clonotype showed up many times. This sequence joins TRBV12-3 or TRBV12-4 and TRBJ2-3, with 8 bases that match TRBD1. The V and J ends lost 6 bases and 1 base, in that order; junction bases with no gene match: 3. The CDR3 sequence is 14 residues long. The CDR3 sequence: CASRDRVRTDTQYF. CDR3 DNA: TGTGCCAGCAGGGACAGGGTCCGCACAGATACGCAGTATTTT.

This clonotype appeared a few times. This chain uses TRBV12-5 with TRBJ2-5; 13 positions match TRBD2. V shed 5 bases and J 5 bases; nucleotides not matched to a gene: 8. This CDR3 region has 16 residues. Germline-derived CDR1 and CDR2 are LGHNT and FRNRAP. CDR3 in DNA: TGTGCTAGTGGTCCGGGGACTAGCGGGAATAGGGAGACCCAGTACTTC. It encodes CASGPGTSGNRETQYF.

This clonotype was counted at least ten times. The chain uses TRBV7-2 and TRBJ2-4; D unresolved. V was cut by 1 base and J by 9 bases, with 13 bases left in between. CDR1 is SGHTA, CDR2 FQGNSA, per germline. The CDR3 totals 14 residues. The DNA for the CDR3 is TGTGCCAGCAGCTTAGGAGGTGGTCTGGGCATTCAGTACTTC. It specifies CASSLGGGLGIQYF.

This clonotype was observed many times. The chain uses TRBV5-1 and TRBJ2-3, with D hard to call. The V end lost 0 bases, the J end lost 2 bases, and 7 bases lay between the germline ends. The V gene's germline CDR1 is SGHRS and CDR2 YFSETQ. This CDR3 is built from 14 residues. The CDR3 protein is CASSLGHNTDTQYF. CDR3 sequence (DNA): TGCGCCAGCAGCTTGGGACATAACACAGATACGCAGTATTTT. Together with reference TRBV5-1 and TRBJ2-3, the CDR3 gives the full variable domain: KAGVTQTPRYLIKTRGQQVTLSCSPISGHRSVSWYQQTPGQGLQFLFEYFSETQRNKGNFPGRFSGRQFSNSRSEMNVSTLELGDSALYLCASSLGHNTDTQYFGPGTRLTVL.

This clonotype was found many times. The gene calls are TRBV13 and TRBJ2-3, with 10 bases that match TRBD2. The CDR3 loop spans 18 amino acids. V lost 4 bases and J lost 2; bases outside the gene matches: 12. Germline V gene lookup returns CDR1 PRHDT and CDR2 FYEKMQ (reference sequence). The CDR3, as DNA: TGTGCCAGCAGCTCCTCGGGAAGACTAGCGGGTAACACAGATACGCAGTATTTT. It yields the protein CASSSSGRLAGNTDTQYF.

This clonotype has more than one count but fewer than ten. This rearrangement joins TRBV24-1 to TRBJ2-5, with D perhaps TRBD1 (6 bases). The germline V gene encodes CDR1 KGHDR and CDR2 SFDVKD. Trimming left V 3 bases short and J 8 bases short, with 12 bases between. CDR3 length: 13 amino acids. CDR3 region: CATSDMATGTQYF. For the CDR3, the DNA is TGTGCCACCAGTGATATGGCGACAGGAACCCAGTACTTC.